This TCR beta chain is drawn from a study of cytomegalovirus exposure and HLA in healthy donors. With 60 Vbeta and 13 Jbeta primers, the PCR was carried out. Profiled with immunoSEQ multiplex PCR; TCRdb holds only in-frame clones, not every one. The repertoire holds under 200,000 clones, with 75% as singletons. This clone was found many times. Trimming took 3 bases from V and 6 from J; bases not matched to a gene: 5. Germline CDR1 LNHDA, CDR2 SQIVND (reference sequence). This CDR3 is 15 amino acids long. Source material: PBMCs. The source of this sequence is a woman in her forties or fifties in good health and CMV-seropositive. The V and J genes are TRBV19 and TRBJ1-5, with TRBD1 matching 10 bases. In nucleotides, the CDR3 is TGTGCCAGTAGTATCGGGACAGGGGCGTCTCAGCCCCAGCATTTT. Protein product: CASSIGTGASQPQHF.